One and the same sample provided the 27 T cell receptor beta chains below, sequenced in a study of regulatory T cells in long-lasting Graves disease. Documented time point: newly diagnosed GD, antithyroid drugs for less than 3 months. RNA extracted from PBMCs served as the sequencing template. Building the TCR beta libraries relied on iRepertoire HTBI primers, and CDR3 regions underwent Arm-PCR. TCRdb re-called the multiplex PCR reads with MiXCR, one entry per CDR3 protein. The sample contains around 320,000 distinct CDR3 sequences, roughly a sixth of which appear only once. These data were likewise used in another study, on T cells in Graves' hyperthyroidism and ophthalmopathy.

This sample comprised peripheral blood mononuclear cells (PBMCs), obtained at new diagnosis, from a patient treated with antithyroid drugs. The receptors shown here come from a man aged 35 to 55 with Graves disease.

This clonotype was found many times. The chain uses TRBV3-1 and TRBJ2-3; TRBD2 agrees at 8 bases. CDR1 is LGHDT and CDR2 is YNNKEL in the germline V gene (reference sequence). There are 16 residues in the CDR3. V dropped 1 base and J dropped 2; count of bases not matched to a gene: 5. CDR3 sequence (DNA): TGTGCCAGCAGCCAAGTGGGGCGGGGGGCCACAGATACGCAGTATTTT. Amino acid sequence: CASSQVGRGATDTQYF.

For this clonotype: A read error may be the cause here, since a much bigger clone is one base away. The chain joins TRBV28 to TRBJ2-1; TRBD1 might be the D (5 bases). Germline V gene data show CDR1 as MDHEN and CDR2 as SYDVKM. The CDR3 length is 14 residues. The CDR3 sequence is CASSSRAPYNEQSF. The DNA of the CDR3 is TGTGCCAGCAGTTCCAGGGCCCCCTACAATGAGCAGTCCTTC.

This clonotype came up many times. J is TRBJ1-1 and V is TRBV27; D unclear. V dropped 5 bases and J dropped 0 bases, with 7 bases sitting between them. The CDR3 consists of 13 residues. Germline V gene lookup returns CDR1 MNHEY and CDR2 SMNVEV (reference sequence). CDR3 region: CASSLNMNTEAFF. The CDR3 DNA sequence: TGTGCCAGCAGTCTCAACATGAACACTGAAGCTTTCTTT.

Regarding this clonotype: A clone one base away is much larger, so this may be a read error. The chain combines TRBV28 with TRBJ1-1; D ambiguous. From germline, CDR1 is MDHEN and CDR2 SYDVKM. This CDR3 has 13 amino acids. Trimming removed 11 bases from V and 2 bases from J, with 15 bases in between. The CDR3 region is CACRDRLNTEAFF. The CDR3 nucleotides read TGTGCCTGCCGCGACCGACTCAACACTGAAGCTTTCTTT.

This chain uses TRBV9 with TRBJ1-2; D is unresolved. Trimming took 3 bases from V and 6 from J, leaving 6 bases between them. CDR3 size: 11 residues. Per the germline V gene, CDR1 is SGDLS and CDR2 is YYNGEE. The DNA for the CDR3 is TGTGCCAGCAGCGCCGGCAATGGCTACACCTTC. This codes for CASSAGNGYTF. Complete variable domain (other parts from reference TRBV9 and TRBJ1-2): DSGVTQTPKHLITATGQRVTLRCSPRSGDLSVYWYQQSLDQGLQFLIQYYNGEERAKGNILERFSAQQFPDLHSELNLSSLELGDSALYFCASSAGNGYTFGSGTRLTVV.

This clonotype has ten or more counts. The rearrangement links TRBV28 to TRBJ1-1; D gene unclear. Trimming left V 7 bases short and J 0 bases short, with 12 bases between. The CDR3 runs to 14 residues. Germline V gene data show CDR1 as MDHEN and CDR2 as SYDVKM. The CDR3 loop reads CASTKRLLNTEAFF. The DNA of the CDR3 is TGTGCCAGCACTAAACGTCTGTTGAACACTGAAGCTTTCTTT.

There are a few counts of this clonotype. The genes are TRBV20-1 and TRBJ1-1; weak D call: TRBD1 (6 bases). The CDR3 has 14 residues. V was clipped by 3 bases and J by 1 base, with 12 bases between them. CDR1 and CDR2 (germline): DFQATT, SNEGSKA (reference sequence). The CDR3 protein is CSARSRGRNTEAFF. In DNA form, the CDR3 reads TGCAGTGCTAGGTCTCGGGGGCGGAACACTGAAGCTTTCTTT.

In this sample, this clonotype turned up many times. The chain joins TRBV11-3 to TRBJ2-5; D is unclear. CDR3 size: 15 residues. Looked up from germline, CDR1 is SGHNT and CDR2 is YENEEA. V was shortened by 1 base and J by 3 bases, with 12 bases between the two germline ends. The CDR3 spells CASSLASAFEETQYF. The CDR3 DNA reads TGTGCCAGCAGCTTAGCTTCGGCTTTTGAAGAGACCCAGTACTTC. Filled out from reference TRBV11-3 and TRBJ2-5, the complete variable domain reads EAGVVQSPRYKIIEKKQPVAFWCNPISGHNTLYWYLQNLGQGPELLIRYENEEAVDDSQLPKDRFSAERLKGVDSTLKIQPAELGDSAVYLCASSLASAFEETQYFGPGTRLLVL.

This chain joins TRBV9 and TRBJ2-1, with TRBD1 matching 8 bases. The germline CDR1 and CDR2 sequences are SGDLS and YYNGEE. This CDR3 has 16 residues. The J segment lost 2 bases and the V segment lost 3 bases, leaving 7 bases of the junction unmatched. CDR3 sequence: CASSASRTGPYNEQFF. CDR3 nucleotides: TGTGCCAGCAGCGCATCCCGGACAGGGCCCTACAATGAGCAGTTCTTC.

This clonotype was found many times. This chain uses TRBV2 with TRBJ1-2; D is uncertain. The CDR3 sequence is 13 residues long. Trimming shortened V by 1 base and J by 7 bases, and 10 bases separated the two germline ends. Looked up from germline, CDR1 is SNHLY and CDR2 is FYNNEI. DNA for the CDR3: TGTGCCAGCAGTGAAGTGCGGGCGGGTGGCTACACCTTC. This translates into CASSEVRAGGYTF.

The chain has TRBV6-1 and TRBJ2-1; D not resolved. CDR3 length equals 11 residues. With 8 bases removed from V and 6 bases from J, the gap between germline ends came to 8 bases. CDR1 and CDR2 (germline): MNHNS, SASEGT. CDR3: CASGGFNEQFF. The DNA of the CDR3 is TGTGCCAGCGGTGGTTTCAATGAGCAGTTCTTC.

The V gene is TRBV15, the J gene TRBJ1-6; possibly TRBD1 for D (5 bases). Germline values: CDR1 LNHNV, CDR2 YYDKDF (reference sequence). Trimming stripped 9 bases from V and 7 bases from J, with 13 bases between. This CDR3 region has 13 residues. As DNA, the CDR3 is TGTGCCACGGTCAGGGACCGAAATTCACCCCTCCACTTT. Protein product: CATVRDRNSPLHF.

V is TRBV24-1 and J is TRBJ2-3, with D unclear. The CDR3 contains 12 residues. Trimming removed 7 bases at V and 6 bases at J, with 10 bases between. From germline, CDR1 is KGHDR and CDR2 SFDVKD. The chain's CDR3 is CATSSEWDTQYF. Here the CDR3 DNA reads TGTGCCACCAGCTCGGAATGGGATACGCAGTATTTT.

The table lists this clonotype with many counts. This chain uses TRBV9 with TRBJ1-4; 7 bases match TRBD1. Germline V gene lookup returns CDR1 SGDLS and CDR2 YYNGEE. V lost 3 bases and J lost 4; bases outside the gene matches: 9. The CDR3 is made up of 16 amino acids. CDR3 DNA sequence: TGTGCCAGCAGCGCTCCCGGACAGGACCTTAATGAAAAACTGTTTTTT. As protein: CASSAPGQDLNEKLFF. Full variable domain (missing parts from reference TRBV9 and TRBJ1-4): DSGVTQTPKHLITATGQRVTLRCSPRSGDLSVYWYQQSLDQGLQFLIQYYNGEERAKGNILERFSAQQFPDLHSELNLSSLELGDSALYFCASSAPGQDLNEKLFFGSGTQLSVL.

This clonotype was seen repeatedly, ten times or more. J is TRBJ2-7 and V is TRBV28, with no clear D. Germline CDR1 MDHEN, CDR2 SYDVKM. V lost 1 base to trimming and J lost 2 bases, with 9 bases between them. The CDR3 contains 14 residues. The CDR3 is CASSLSYRTYEQYF. CDR3 nucleotide sequence: TGTGCCAGCAGTTTATCGTACCGGACCTACGAGCAGTACTTC.

The sample holds many counts of this clonotype. This chain links TRBV2 with TRBJ2-2, with 11 positions matching TRBD1. The CDR3 loop spans 15 amino acids. After removal of 6 bases from V and 5 bases from J, the junction contained 5 bases not matched to a gene. The germline V gene has CDR1 SNHLY and CDR2 FYNNEI. CDR3 nucleotides: TGTGCCAGCAGGAGGGACAGGGGGAATACCGGGGAGCTGTTTTTT. This gives the protein CASRRDRGNTGELFF.

This sequence joins TRBV11-2 and TRBJ2-1; TRBD1 is a possible D gene (7 bases). The last part of the DNA fits TRBJ2-5 better; the J call may be wrong. CDR3 length: 17 residues. The germline gives CDR1 SGHAT, CDR2 FQNNGV. The CDR3 is CASSSPQGGGTQETQYF. In nucleotides, the CDR3 is TGTGCCAGCAGCTCGCCTCAGGGGGGCGGGACTCAAGAGACCCAGTACTTC.

The chain couples TRBV2 to TRBJ2-7; perhaps TRBD2 as D (6 bases). Trimming took off 6 bases at V and 0 bases at J, with 15 bases between the two ends. The CDR3 runs 15 residues. Germline CDR1 and CDR2: SNHLY and FYNNEI. CDR3 coding DNA: TGTGCCAGCAGCCTTGACGGGGGACCCTCCTACGAGCAGTACTTC. This sequence encodes CASSLDGGPSYEQYF.

This clonotype came up many times. CDR3 region: CASSLEGGTTEAFF. In DNA, the CDR3 is TGTGCCAGCAGCTTAGAGGGAGGGACCACTGAAGCTTTCTTT. The rearrangement joins TRBV7-3 to TRBJ1-1; D might be TRBD1 (5 bases). Germline CDR1 reads SGHTA; CDR2 reads FQGTGA. The CDR3 contains 14 residues. V lost 2 bases, J lost 4 bases, and 11 bases lay in between.

This clonotype was seen many times. The rearrangement uses TRBV5-1 and TRBJ2-1; D gene unclear. Trimming removed 2 bases at V and 6 bases at J, with 15 bases between. The germline CDR1 and CDR2 sequences are SGHRS and YFSETQ. The length of the CDR3 is 15 residues. The CDR3, as DNA: TGCGCCAGCAGCTTCGGGCAATGGGAATCCAATGAGCAGTTCTTC. It codes for CASSFGQWESNEQFF.

Ten or more counts support this clonotype. The genes are TRBV6-1 and TRBJ2-5, with D perhaps assigned TRBD1 or TRBD2 (6 bases each). The CDR3 consists of 16 residues. Germline V CDR1 and CDR2: MNHNS, SASEGT. V shed 5 bases and J shed 10 bases, with 26 bases lying between them. The DNA of the CDR3 is TGTGCCAGCAGTAACTCCGGGGGCATGCGCTCGGGTGGCCAGTACTTC. Its protein is CASSNSGGMRSGGQYF.

This clonotype was seen many times. The chain is built from TRBV15 and TRBJ2-1; the match to TRBD2 covers 9 bases. The CDR3 has 15 amino acids. Germline CDR1 and CDR2: LNHNV and YYDKDF (reference sequence). V lost 4 bases and J lost 15; bases outside the gene matches: 16. The CDR3: CATSKELAGASVPFF. In DNA form, the CDR3 reads TGTGCCACCAGCAAAGAATTAGCGGGGGCCTCTGTACCGTTCTTC.

The chain combines TRBV29-1 with TRBJ2-7, with D perhaps assigned TRBD1 or TRBD2 (5 bases each). The germline V gene has CDR1 SQVTM and CDR2 ANQGSEA. Trimming took off 4 bases at V and 3 bases at J, with 13 bases between the two ends. The CDR3 runs to 13 residues. Here the CDR3 DNA reads TGCAGCGTTGGGGGGTCCCAACTCTACGAGCAGTACTTC. Translation: CSVGGSQLYEQYF.

This clonotype was recorded many times. The CDR3: CASSLERGSYGYTF. The CDR3 coding sequence is TGTGCCAGCAGCTTAGAAAGGGGTAGCTATGGCTACACCTTC. The chain carries TRBV7-2 and TRBJ1-2; a possible D gene is TRBD1 (5 bases). V was clipped by 1 base and J by 4 bases, with 10 bases between them. This CDR3 spans 14 amino acids. Germline values: CDR1 SGHTA, CDR2 FQGNSA. Full variable domain (outside the CDR3, taken from reference TRBV7-2 and TRBJ1-2): GAGVSQSPSNKVTEKGKDVELRCDPISGHTALYWYRQSLGQGLEFLIYFQGNSAPDKSGLPSDRFSAERTGGSVSTLTIQRTQQEDSAVYLCASSLERGSYGYTFGSGTRLTVV.

This clonotype occurred a few times. V and J are TRBV4-2 and TRBJ2-2, with D uncertain. Germline V gives CDR1 LGHNA, CDR2 YNFKEQ. The CDR3 sequence is 16 residues long. With 1 base removed from V and 6 bases from J, the gap between germline ends came to 15 bases. The CDR3, as DNA: TGTGCCAGCAGCCAAGTAGGGTTTGGTGCGGCCGGGGAGCTGTTTTTT. It specifies CASSQVGFGAAGELFF.

This clonotype appeared many times. J is TRBJ1-5 and V is TRBV2, with TRBD1 as a possible D gene (6 bases). V gave up 3 bases and J gave up 6 bases, with 15 bases separating them. Germline V gives CDR1 SNHLY, CDR2 FYNNEI. CDR3 length: 15 residues. The CDR3 loop is CASSDGLGGVQPQHF. The CDR3 nucleotides read TGTGCCAGCAGTGATGGTTTAGGGGGTGTTCAGCCCCAGCATTTT.

In this sample, this clonotype turned up many times. The V and J genes are TRBV20-1 and TRBJ2-3, with 7 bases that match TRBD1. Unmatched junction bases numbered 1, after V lost 5 bases and J lost 2 bases. The germline V gene encodes CDR1 DFQATT and CDR2 SNEGSKA (reference sequence). This CDR3 contains 12 residues. The CDR3 here is CSAGTATDTQYF. The CDR3 coding sequence is TGCAGTGCTGGGACAGCCACAGATACGCAGTATTTT.